This T cell receptor (beta chain) is drawn from a study of monozygotic twins with inflammatory bowel disease. TCRdb reprocessed the 5' RACE reads, keeping one entry per CDR3 protein, no DNA. This sample's table has around 200,000 distinct CDR3 sequences. The CDR3 contains 14 residues. Germline V gives CDR1 MNHEY, CDR2 SVGEGT. This receptor was taken from a human donor with ulcerative colitis or Crohn's disease, or a healthy co-twin of an affected twin (not recorded which). This sequence joins TRBV6-2 or TRBV6-3 and TRBJ1-5. Specimen: blood. The CDR3 here is CASSYPFSNQPQHF.